The 24 T cell receptor beta chains listed next were all sequenced from one sample in a study of CD4 and CD8 cells across lung adenocarcinoma regions. TCRdb passed the PCR reads through MiXCR, listing each CDR3 protein once. The data show under 7,500 distinct CDR3 sequences, with 51% seen just once and roughly 30% held by the top ten. Specimen: CD4+ T cells from the center of a lung tumor. These TCRs come from a female donor with lung adenocarcinoma. The CD4 and CD8 labels of this study may be unreliable.

By sample share, this clonotype is medium-sized. The chain recombines TRBV6-2 or TRBV6-3 with TRBJ2-3, with D unresolved. Germline CDR1 is MNHEY and CDR2 is SVGEGT. The ends were cut back, 5 bases at V and 1 base at J, with 10 bases in the middle. The CDR3 runs 14 residues. The CDR3 nucleotides read TGTGCCAGCAGTAGGGCAGACGGCACAGATACGCAGTATTTT. This encodes CASSRADGTDTQYF.

This clonotype has just one count. The junction differs from germline at one of its ends, possibly a read error. The chain employs TRBV6-1 and TRBJ2-3; 8 nucleotides line up with TRBD2. The length of the CDR3 is 15 residues. From germline, CDR1 is MNHNS and CDR2 SASEGT. CDR3 nucleotides: TGTGCCAGCAGGCAAGGACTAGCTGACCAAGATACGCAGTACTTT. Its translation is CASRQGLADQDTQYF.

By its share, this clonotype is medium-sized. The rearrangement links TRBV6-1 to TRBJ1-1; D call uncertain. V lost 3 bases and J 1 base, leaving 15 bases between the germline ends. Germline values: CDR1 MNHNS, CDR2 SASEGT. The CDR3 has 16 residues. CDR3 coding DNA: TGTGCCAGCAGTGACAGTGTCCGGACGGGGAACACTGAAGCTTTCTTT. Translating it yields CASSDSVRTGNTEAFF.

This clonotype rates as medium-sized. The chain recombines TRBV6-5 with TRBJ1-2; unclear D gene. The CDR3 loop spans 15 amino acids. Per germline, CDR1 MNHEY and CDR2 SVGAGI. V lost 6 bases and J lost 4, with 18 bases in between. CDR3 DNA: TGTGCCAGCAGATTCTCCCACGCGGGGAGCTATGGCTACACCTTC. It yields the protein CASRFSHAGSYGYTF.

This clonotype is medium-sized (0.01 to 0.1%) by share. The rearrangement links TRBV27 to TRBJ2-2; the D is unclear. The germline gives CDR1 MNHEY, CDR2 SMNVEV (reference sequence). V was trimmed by 5 bases and J by 6 bases, leaving 7 bases between them. The CDR3 consists of 12 residues. The CDR3 region is CASSPSAGELFF. CDR3 sequence (DNA): TGTGCCAGCAGTCCGTCTGCCGGGGAGCTGTTTTTT.

The chain combines TRBV5-8 with TRBJ1-6, with D possibly matching TRBD1 (5 bases). CDR1 SGHTS and CDR2 YDEGEE come from the germline V gene. The CDR3 sequence is 16 residues long. The ends were cut back, 5 bases at V and 0 bases at J, with 12 bases in the middle. The CDR3 DNA reads as TGTGCCAGCAGTAGGGACCCCGGCTCCTATAATTCACCCCTCCACTTT. It codes for CASSRDPGSYNSPLHF.

The chain has TRBV7-3 and TRBJ2-2; D perhaps matches TRBD2 (5 bases). The length of the CDR3 is 14 residues. The V gene's germline CDR1 is SGHTA and CDR2 FQGTGA. Trimming took 5 bases from V and 16 from J, leaving 23 bases between them. CDR3 sequence: CASSTAGRTDAQFF. The CDR3 nucleotides are TGTGCCAGCAGCACCGCGGGCCGCACCGATGCGCAGTTTTTT.

As for this clonotype: A read error may produce the germline difference seen at one junction end. The chain combines TRBV6-4 with TRBJ2-3, with no clear D. The germline V gene encodes CDR1 MRHNA and CDR2 SNTAGT. There are 14 residues in the CDR3. CDR3 sequence: CARLGHRGQETQYF. Here the CDR3 DNA reads TGTGCCAGGCTCGGGCACCGTGGCCAAGAGACGCAGTACTTT.

The J gene is TRBJ2-1, the V gene TRBV11-2, with D perhaps matching TRBD2 (6 bases). Looked up from germline, CDR1 is SGHAT and CDR2 is FQNNGV. V shed 5 bases and J shed 8 bases, with 16 bases lying between them. The CDR3 length is 14 residues. CDR3 coding DNA: TGTGCCAGCAGCCCGGGACTCGTTTCCGATGAGCAGTTCTTC. This sequence encodes CASSPGLVSDEQFF.

This clonotype was picked up many times. The chain uses TRBV6-5 and TRBJ1-4; 7 positions match TRBD1. V was clipped by 2 bases and J by 3 bases; unmatched bases: 3. Germline CDR1 reads MNHEY; CDR2 reads SVGAGI. The CDR3 has 15 residues. CDR3 nucleotide sequence: TGTGCCAGCAGTTACACGACAGGGTCTAATGAAAAACTGTTTTTT. Translation gives CASSYTTGSNEKLFF.

This clonotype is judged hyperexpanded. The chain couples TRBV6-6 to TRBJ2-1; no definite D call. Germline V lookup: CDR1 MNHNY, CDR2 SVGAGI (reference sequence). The CDR3 has 14 amino acids. Trimming took 6 bases from V and 0 from J, leaving 9 bases between them. The CDR3 bases are TGTGCCAGCAGGGCTGTTAGCTCCTACAATGAGCAGTTCTTC. Translating it yields CASRAVSSYNEQFF.

The chain links TRBV6-1 to TRBJ2-1; no firm D call. The J call is uncertain, as TRBJ2-5 better fits the DNA end. This CDR3 is 13 amino acids long. Germline loops: CDR1 MNHNS, CDR2 SASEGT. CDR3 protein: CASTPLRGETQYF. CDR3 nucleotides: TGTGCCAGCACCCCCCTGAGAGGTGAGACCCAGTACTTC.

DNA for the CDR3: TGTGCCAGCAGCTCGGGGGGGCGGGCATTCCACGAGCAGTACTTC. Encoded protein: CASSSGGRAFHEQYF. The V and J genes are TRBV11-2 and TRBJ2-1; TRBD2 aligns across 8 bases. With the DNA end fitting TRBJ2-7 better, the J assignment may be wrong. The CDR3 loop spans 15 amino acids. CDR1 and CDR2 (germline): SGHAT, FQNNGV.

About this clonotype itself: The junction departs from germline at one end; a sequencing error may be responsible. This chain links TRBV27 with TRBJ2-5; either TRBD1 or TRBD2 may supply D (6 bases each). The germline CDR1 and CDR2 sequences are MNHEY and SMNVEV (reference sequence). This CDR3 comprises 14 residues. In DNA form, the CDR3 reads TGTGCCAGCAGTTTTGGGGGGCCCCAAGAGACCCTGTACTTC. The encoded protein is CASSFGGPQETLYF.

This clonotype was detected only once. One junction end does not reproduce the germline sequence, and a read error may be involved. This rearrangement joins TRBV6-4 to TRBJ2-4; a weak D match, TRBD2 (6 bases). The CDR3 has 15 amino acids. Germline-derived CDR1 and CDR2 are MRHNA and SNTAGT. CDR3 sequence reads: CASSAGLGAKNTQYF. DNA of the CDR3: TGTGCCAGCAGCGCGGGACTGGGAGCCAAAAACACTCAGTACTTT.

This clonotype was seen more than once but under ten times. This chain joins TRBV6-5 and TRBJ2-1, with TRBD1 as a possible D gene (5 bases). Germline values: CDR1 MNHEY, CDR2 SVGAGI. The CDR3 has 17 residues. The V end was cut by 0 bases, the J end by 4 bases, with 16 bases between. In nucleotides, the CDR3 is TGTGCCAGCAGTTACTCGAGTTGGTACAGGAGTTACAATGAGCAGTTCTTC. It specifies CASSYSSWYRSYNEQFF.

The gene calls are TRBV6-4 and TRBJ2-3; D possibly corresponds to TRBD1 (8 bases). Germline V gene sequence: CDR1 MRHNA, CDR2 SNTAGT. The length of the CDR3 is 14 residues. V was clipped by 6 bases and J by 9 bases, with 19 bases between them. The CDR3 here is CASSGQGGTNTQYF. CDR3 DNA: TGTGCCAGCAGCGGACAGGGAGGGACAAACACGCAGTATTTT.

On this clonotype itself: The junction departs from germline at one end; a sequencing error may be responsible. The chain has TRBV10-1 and TRBJ2-4; the D call may be TRBD1 or TRBD2 (5 bases each). CDR1 is WNHNN and CDR2 is SYGVQD in the germline V gene (reference sequence). The CDR3 is made up of 13 amino acids. CDR3: CASGLGAKDIQYF. The CDR3 region has the DNA TGCGCCTCGGGGCTGGGAGCCAAAGACATTCAGTACTTC.

With regard to this clonotype: Relative to the germline gene, one junction end is altered; a read error may explain this. V and J are TRBV10-2 and TRBJ2-3; D might be TRBD2 (5 bases). Germline assignment: CDR1 WSHSY and CDR2 SAAADI. CDR3 length: 13 amino acids. CDR3 nucleotides: TGTGCGAGCGGTTGCCCTGGCACAGATACCCAGTACTTT. Encoded protein: CASGCPGTDTQYF.

With regard to this clonotype: Its ends do not fully match the called genes, so a read error is possible. The chain carries TRBV6-5 and TRBJ2-1; tentative D call: TRBD2 (6 bases). From germline, CDR1 is MNHEY and CDR2 SVGAGI. The CDR3 runs 16 residues. For the CDR3, the DNA is TGTGCCAGCAGTTCGAGCGGGCCGAGCTCCTACAATGCGCAGTTTTTT. Protein: CASSSSGPSSYNAQFF.

This clonotype was seen a few times. The rearrangement joins TRBV6-1 to TRBJ2-1, with D tentatively TRBD1 (5 bases). The germline V and J ends were trimmed by 3 bases and 4 bases, with 7 bases remaining between them. Germline CDR1 reads MNHNS; CDR2 reads SASEGT. This CDR3 comprises 13 residues. CDR3 DNA sequence: TGTGCCAGCAGTGACAGGGTTTACAATGAGCAGTTCTTC. This sequence encodes CASSDRVYNEQFF.

This clonotype was counted at least ten times. The gene calls are TRBV18 and TRBJ2-5; the match to TRBD2 covers 9 bases. This CDR3 region has 18 residues. In germline, CDR1 is KGHSH, CDR2 LQKENI. J lost 0 bases, V lost 6 bases, and 14 bases had no gene match. CDR3 sequence (DNA): TGTGCCAGCTCCTTATTCTGGGGTAGCGGGAGACACCAAGAGACCCAGTACTTC. This encodes CASSLFWGSGRHQETQYF.

The chain joins TRBV11-2 to TRBJ1-4; no clear D gene. Germline CDR1 is SGHAT and CDR2 is FQNNGV. Trimming removed 1 base at V and 8 bases at J, with 8 bases between. This CDR3 spans 13 amino acids. For the CDR3, the DNA is TGTGCCAGCAGCTTAGGCCGGGAGGAAAAACTGTTTTTT. Its protein product is CASSLGREEKLFF.

The gene calls are TRBV6-1 and TRBJ2-2; 7 nucleotides agree with TRBD1. The J call could be wrong; TRBJ2-3 is a better fit for the DNA end. Looked up from germline, CDR1 is MNHNS and CDR2 is SASEGT. This CDR3 contains 15 residues. The CDR3 DNA reads as TGTGCCAGCAGGCTCCAGACTTTGAGCACAGGGGCGCAGTATTTT. As protein: CASRLQTLSTGAQYF.